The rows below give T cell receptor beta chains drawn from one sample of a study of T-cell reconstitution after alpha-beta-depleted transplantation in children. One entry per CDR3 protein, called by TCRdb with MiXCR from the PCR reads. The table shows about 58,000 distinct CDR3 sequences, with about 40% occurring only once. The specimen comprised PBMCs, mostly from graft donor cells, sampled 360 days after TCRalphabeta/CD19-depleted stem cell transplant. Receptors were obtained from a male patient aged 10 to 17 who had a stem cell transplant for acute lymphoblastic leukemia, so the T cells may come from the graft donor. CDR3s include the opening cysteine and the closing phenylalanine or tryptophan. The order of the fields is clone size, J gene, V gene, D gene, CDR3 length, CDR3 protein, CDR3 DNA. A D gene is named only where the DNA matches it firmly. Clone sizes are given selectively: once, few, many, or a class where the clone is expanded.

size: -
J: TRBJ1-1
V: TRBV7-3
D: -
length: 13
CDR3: CASSSRTNTEAFF
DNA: TGTGCCAGCAGCTCTCGTACTAACACTGAAGCTTTCTTT

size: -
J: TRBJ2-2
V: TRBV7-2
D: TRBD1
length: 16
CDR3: CASSLADRGRTGEPFF
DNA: TGTGCCAGCAGCTTAGCCGACAGGGGGCGGACCGGGGAGCCGTTTTTT

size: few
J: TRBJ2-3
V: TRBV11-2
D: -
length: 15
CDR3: CASSSEPGGKDTQYF
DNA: TGTGCCAGCAGCTCTGAACCGGGGGGCAAAGATACGCAGTATTTT

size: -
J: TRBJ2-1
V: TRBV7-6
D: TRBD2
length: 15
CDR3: CASSFISSGRNEQFF
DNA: TGTGCCAGCAGCTTTATATCTAGCGGGAGGAATGAGCAGTTCTTC

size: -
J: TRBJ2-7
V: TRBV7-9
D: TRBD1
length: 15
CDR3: CASSPSTGDNYEQYF
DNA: TGTGCCAGCAGCCCCTCGACAGGGGACAACTACGAGCAGTACTTC

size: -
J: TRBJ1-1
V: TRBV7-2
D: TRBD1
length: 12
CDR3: CASSLGQIEAFF
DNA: TGTGCCAGCAGCCTGGGACAGATTGAAGCTTTCTTT

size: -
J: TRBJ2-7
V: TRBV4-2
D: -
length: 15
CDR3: CASSQGAGEFYEQYF
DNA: TGTGCCAGCAGCCAAGGGGCAGGAGAATTCTACGAGCAGTACTTC

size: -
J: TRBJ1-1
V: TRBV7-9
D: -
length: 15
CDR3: CASRTSGPLNTEAFF
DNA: TGTGCCAGCCGGACCTCCGGGCCGCTAAACACTGAAGCTTTCTTT

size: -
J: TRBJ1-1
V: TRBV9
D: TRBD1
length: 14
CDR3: CASTRTGTDNEAFF
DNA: TGTGCCAGCACGCGGACCGGGACAGACAATGAAGCTTTCTTT

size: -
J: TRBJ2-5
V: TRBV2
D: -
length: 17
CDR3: CASSEAGGPTPRETQYF
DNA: TGTGCCAGCAGTGAAGCGGGGGGACCTACTCCTAGGGAGACCCAGTACTTC